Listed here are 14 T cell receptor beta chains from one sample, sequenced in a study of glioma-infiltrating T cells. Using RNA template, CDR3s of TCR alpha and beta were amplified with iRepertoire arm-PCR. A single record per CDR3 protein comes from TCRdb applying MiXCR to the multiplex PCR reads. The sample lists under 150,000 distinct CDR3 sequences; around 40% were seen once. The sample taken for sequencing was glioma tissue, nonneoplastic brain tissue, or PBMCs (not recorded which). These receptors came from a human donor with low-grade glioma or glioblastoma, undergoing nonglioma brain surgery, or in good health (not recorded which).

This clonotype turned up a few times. In nucleotides, the CDR3 is TGTGCCAGCTCACCCTTTCCTGAGGAGACCCAGTACTTC. This encodes CASSPFPEETQYF. The V and J genes are TRBV18 and TRBJ2-5; D gene uncertain. Trimming left V 3 bases short and J 5 bases short, with 10 bases between. The CDR3 covers 13 residues. Germline lookup yields CDR1 KGHSH and CDR2 LQKENI.

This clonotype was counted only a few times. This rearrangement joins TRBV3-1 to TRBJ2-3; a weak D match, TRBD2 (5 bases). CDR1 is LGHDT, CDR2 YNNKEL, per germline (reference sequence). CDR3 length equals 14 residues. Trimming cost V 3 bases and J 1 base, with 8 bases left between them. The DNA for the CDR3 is TGTGCCAGCAGCCAGGACTCCGGCACAGATACGCAGTATTTT. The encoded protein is CASSQDSGTDTQYF.

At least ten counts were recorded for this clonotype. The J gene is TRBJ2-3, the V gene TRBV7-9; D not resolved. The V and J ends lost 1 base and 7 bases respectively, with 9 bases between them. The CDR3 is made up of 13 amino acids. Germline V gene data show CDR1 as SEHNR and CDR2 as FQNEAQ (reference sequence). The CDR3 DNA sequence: TGTGCCAGCAGCTTAGGGACCTCGAATACGCAGTATTTT. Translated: CASSLGTSNTQYF.

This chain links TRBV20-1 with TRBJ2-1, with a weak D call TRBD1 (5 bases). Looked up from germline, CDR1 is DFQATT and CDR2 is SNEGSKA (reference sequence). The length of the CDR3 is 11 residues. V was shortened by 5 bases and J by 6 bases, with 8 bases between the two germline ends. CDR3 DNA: TGCAGTGCTTACCAGGGCAATGAGCAGTTCTTC. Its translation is CSAYQGNEQFF.

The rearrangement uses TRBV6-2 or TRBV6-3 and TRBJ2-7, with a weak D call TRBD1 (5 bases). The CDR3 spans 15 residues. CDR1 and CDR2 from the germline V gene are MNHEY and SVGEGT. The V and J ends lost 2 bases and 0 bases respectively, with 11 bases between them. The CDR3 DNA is TGTGCCAGCAGTTACGGTGACAGCAGCTCCTACGAGCAGTACTTC. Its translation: CASSYGDSSSYEQYF.

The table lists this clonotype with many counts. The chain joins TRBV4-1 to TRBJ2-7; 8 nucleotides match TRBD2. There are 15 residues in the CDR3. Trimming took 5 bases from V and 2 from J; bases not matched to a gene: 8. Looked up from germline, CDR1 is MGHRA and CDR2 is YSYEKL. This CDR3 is CASSYKRGPTYEQYF. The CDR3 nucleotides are TGCGCCAGCAGCTACAAGCGGGGGCCCACCTACGAGCAGTACTTC.

The CDR3 region is CASSLEDNEQFF. CDR3 coding DNA: TGTGCCAGCAGTTTAGAAGACAATGAGCAGTTCTTC. The chain recombines TRBV6-7 with TRBJ2-1; D is ambiguous. TRBV6-7 qualifies as an ORF whose function is uncertain. The CDR3 is 12 amino acids. With 4 bases removed from V and 5 bases from J, the gap between germline ends came to 6 bases.

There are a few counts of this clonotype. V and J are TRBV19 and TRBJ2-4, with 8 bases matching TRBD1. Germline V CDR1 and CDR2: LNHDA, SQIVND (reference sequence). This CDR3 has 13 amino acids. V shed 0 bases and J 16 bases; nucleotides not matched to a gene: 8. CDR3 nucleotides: TGTGCCAGTAGTATAGAGACAGGGGCCGAACTATACTTC. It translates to CASSIETGAELYF.

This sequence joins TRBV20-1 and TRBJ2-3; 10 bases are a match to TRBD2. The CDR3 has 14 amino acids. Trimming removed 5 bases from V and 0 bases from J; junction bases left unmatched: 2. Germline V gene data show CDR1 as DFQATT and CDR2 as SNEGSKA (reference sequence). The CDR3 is CSAWGLASTDTQYF. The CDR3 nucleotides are TGCAGTGCTTGGGGACTAGCGAGCACAGATACGCAGTATTTT.

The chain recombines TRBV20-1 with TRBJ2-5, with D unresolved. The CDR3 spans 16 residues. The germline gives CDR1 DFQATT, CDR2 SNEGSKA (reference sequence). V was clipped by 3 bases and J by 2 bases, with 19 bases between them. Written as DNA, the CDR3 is TGCAGTGCTAGGGAACTCCGATGGGCGCAGCAAGAGACCCAGTACTTC. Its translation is CSARELRWAQQETQYF.

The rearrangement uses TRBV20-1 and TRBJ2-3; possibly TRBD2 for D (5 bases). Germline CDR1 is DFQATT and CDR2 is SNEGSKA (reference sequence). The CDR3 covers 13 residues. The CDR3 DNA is TGCAGCTCCGATTGGGAGAGCACAGATACGCAGTATTTT. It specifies CSSDWESTDTQYF.

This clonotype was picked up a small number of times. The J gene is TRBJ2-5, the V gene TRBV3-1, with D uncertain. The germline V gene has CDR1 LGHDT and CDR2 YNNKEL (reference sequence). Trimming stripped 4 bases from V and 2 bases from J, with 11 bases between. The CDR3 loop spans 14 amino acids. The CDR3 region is CASSPGPSQETQYF. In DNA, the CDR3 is TGTGCCAGCAGCCCCGGACCATCACAAGAGACCCAGTACTTC.

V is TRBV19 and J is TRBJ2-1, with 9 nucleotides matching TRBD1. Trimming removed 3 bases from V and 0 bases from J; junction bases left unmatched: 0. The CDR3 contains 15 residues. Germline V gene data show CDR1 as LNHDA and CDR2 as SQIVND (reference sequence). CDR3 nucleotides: TGTGCCAGTAGTATGACAGGGGGCTCCTACAATGAGCAGTTCTTC. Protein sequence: CASSMTGGSYNEQFF.

The CDR3 nucleotides read TGTGCCAGCAGTGAGGAGGGAGTGGGGCAAGAGACCCAGTACTTC. Encoded protein: CASSEEGVGQETQYF. The J gene is TRBJ2-5, the V gene TRBV2, with D perhaps matching TRBD2 (6 bases). Germline values: CDR1 SNHLY, CDR2 FYNNEI. This CDR3 contains 15 residues. Trimming pared 3 bases from V and 2 bases from J, leaving 13 bases between.